This T cell receptor beta chain was identified during a study of blood T cell repertoires in COVID-19. The wider study: Sites across the United States, Italy and Spain contributed samples from acute and convalescent COVID-19. The analysed material was cDNA or gDNA that came from T cells, B-cell-depleted T cells, or PBMCs.

The CDR3 loop spans 15 amino acids. In germline, CDR1 is SGHKS, CDR2 YYEKEE (reference sequence). V shed 0 bases and J shed 2 bases, with 9 bases lying between them. In the source study's methods: Quantification of nucleated cells was approximated via reference gene primer amplification. Produced via immunoSEQ multiplex PCR; TCRdb's table is partial and in-frame only. V, J and clone size are taken as reported in that table, and D and trimming were inferred from the DNA itself. Of a few hundred thousand clones listed, more than 70% are singletons. This clonotype was obtained from a woman under 30 with acute or convalescent COVID-19. V is TRBV5-5 and J is TRBJ1-3; D gene ambiguous. The specimen sequenced was peripheral blood. The CDR3 loop reads CASSLVAGTGNTIYF. The CDR3 DNA is TGTGCCAGCAGCTTGGTGGCAGGTACTGGAAACACCATATATTTT.